One sample yielded the 5 T cell receptor beta chains listed below, sequenced in a study of T cells after posttransplantation cyclophosphamide (dated by TCRdb to the mid-2010s). The sample's treatment or condition label is to be understood as: high-dose cyclophosphamide on days +3 and +4 as single-agent GVHD prophylaxis. For conditioning, the PTCy patients got busulfan and fludarabine, then a related or unrelated marrow graft, followed by cyclophosphamide on days +3 and +4. To prepare the library, the immunoSEQ multiplex PCR assay was applied. The table was pulled from immuneACCESS by TCRdb, which kept in-frame rearrangements only. Such tables lose some clones; where checked, under half of the loss comes from unresolved V genes, and the rest has no known cause. The sample records about 27,000 clones, none occurring a single time. The ten largest clones represent around 1.7% of the sample. Sequencing was performed on PBMCs, taken after allogeneic stem cell transplant with posttransplant cyclophosphamide. The receptors were sampled from a young adult male patient who received an allogeneic stem cell transplant from a related donor, was CMV-positive, and had no GVHD. After a transplant, some T cells may have been passed on by the graft donor.

In its sample, this clone was seen many times. This chain links TRBV9 with TRBJ1-3; 8 bases line up with TRBD1. The CDR3 consists of 17 residues. Germline trimming cut 4 bases from V and 0 bases from J; bases unmatched to any gene: 9. Per the germline V gene, CDR1 is SGDLS and CDR2 is YYNGEE. The CDR3, as DNA: TGTGCCAGCAGCCCTCGGACAGGGACATACTCTGGAAACACCATATATTTT. Amino acid sequence: CASSPRTGTYSGNTIYF.

This clone was detected many times. The chain links TRBV30 to TRBJ2-4; TRBD1 matches at 11 bases. The V and J ends lost 3 bases and 7 bases, in that order; junction bases with no gene match: 5. The germline gives CDR1 GTSNPN, CDR2 SVGIG (reference sequence). CDR3 size: 14 residues. CDR3 residues: CAWSTGQGVNIQYF. CDR3 nucleotides: TGTGCCTGGAGCACGGGACAGGGGGTGAACATTCAGTACTTC.

This clone was seen ten or more times. The V and J genes are TRBV27 and TRBJ1-2; TRBD1 matches 7 bases. The CDR3 is 14 residues long. J gave up 2 bases and V 2 bases, and 2 bases lay outside the gene matches. From germline, CDR1 is MNHEY and CDR2 SMNVEV (reference sequence). CDR3 sequence (DNA): TGTGCCAGCAGTTTACGACAGGGCAACTATGGCTACACCTTC. It encodes CASSLRQGNYGYTF.

This clone was counted at least ten times. The J gene is TRBJ1-2, the V gene TRBV7-2, with TRBD1 matching 7 bases. CDR3 length: 13 residues. The V gene end was trimmed by 6 bases and the J gene end by 8 bases; junction bases not matched to a gene: 9. From germline, CDR1 is SGHTA and CDR2 FQGNSA. CDR3 in amino acids: CASRIQGWAGYTF. The CDR3 bases are TGTGCCAGCAGAATACAGGGGTGGGCGGGCTACACCTTC.

Only a few counts were recorded for this clone. CDR3 DNA sequence: TGTGCCAGCAGCGGGGCTGGTGTAGCGGGGGGGCCGGCCACCGGGGAGCTGTTTTTT. Translated, it gives CASSGAGVAGGPATGELFF. J is TRBJ1-3 and V is TRBV9; the match to TRBD2 covers 11 bases. The better agreement between TRBJ2-2 and the DNA end casts doubt on the J call. The germline CDR1 and CDR2 sequences are SGDLS and YYNGEE. The CDR3 totals 19 residues.